The clone carrying this T cell receptor beta chain was found a few times. This specimen comes from a study of response to subunit inactivated influenza vaccine. The V gene's germline CDR1 is SGHRS and CDR2 YFSETQ. The CDR3 is 15 amino acids. V dropped 0 bases and J dropped 1 base, with 9 bases sitting between them. A single record per CDR3 protein comes from TCRdb applying MiXCR to the RT-PCR reads. Altogether 300,000 to 350,000 distinct CDR3 sequences are present, roughly 22% being singletons, with the ten largest covering approximately 10%. Here the sequenced sample was PBMCs from blood, taken approximately 20 months after vaccination. This TCR was recovered from a man between 50 and 75 years old who received an inactivated influenza vaccine. This chain connects TRBV5-1 to TRBJ2-3; D may correspond to TRBD1 or TRBD2 (5 bases each). The CDR3 DNA sequence: TGCGCCAGCAGCTTGGGGGACGGACGCACAGATACGCAGTATTTT. Translating it yields CASSLGDGRTDTQYF.